This T cell receptor beta chain was recovered during a study of blood T cell repertoires in COVID-19. Participant ages covered roughly 18 to 89 years across 25 or so US areas. The protocol was immunoSEQ multiplex PCR, while the TCRdb copy is restricted to in-frame clones and leaves out a portion. The table has 300,000 to 350,000 clones, 70% to 90% seen once. V was cut by 7 bases and J by 4 bases, with 13 bases left in between. The germline V gene encodes CDR1 MDHEN and CDR2 SYDVKM. This CDR3 comprises 13 residues. The chain is built from TRBV28 and TRBJ1-2; a possible D gene is TRBD1 (6 bases). The sequencing input was PBMCs or T cells enriched from blood (not recorded which). The source is a man between 25 and 39 years old who had recovered from COVID-19. The DNA for the CDR3 is TGTGCCAGCACCCTAGGGGGGGGCTATGGCTACACCTTC. Protein sequence: CASTLGGGYGYTF.